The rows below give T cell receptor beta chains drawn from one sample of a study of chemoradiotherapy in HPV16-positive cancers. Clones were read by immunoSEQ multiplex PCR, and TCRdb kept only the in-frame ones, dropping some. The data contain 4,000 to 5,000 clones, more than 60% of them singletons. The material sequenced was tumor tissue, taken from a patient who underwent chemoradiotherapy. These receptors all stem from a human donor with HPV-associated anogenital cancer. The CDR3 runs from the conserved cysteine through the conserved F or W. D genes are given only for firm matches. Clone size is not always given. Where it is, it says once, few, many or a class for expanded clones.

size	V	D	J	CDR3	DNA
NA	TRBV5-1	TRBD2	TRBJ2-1	CASSFLTSGEYNEQFF	TGCGCCAGCAGCTTCCTGACTAGCGGGGAGTACAATGAGCAGTTCTTC
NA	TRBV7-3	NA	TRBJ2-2	CASSFWTDDTGELFF	TGTGCCAGCAGCTTCTGGACAGATGACACCGGGGAGCTGTTTTTT
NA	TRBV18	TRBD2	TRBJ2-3	CASSPPGLAGGSTDTQYF	TGTGCCAGCTCACCACCGGGACTAGCGGGAGGTAGCACAGATACGCAGTATTTT
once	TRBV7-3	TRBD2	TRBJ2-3	CASSTSGGAPDTQYF	TGTGCCAGCAGTACTAGCGGGGGGGCACCAGATACGCAGTATTTT
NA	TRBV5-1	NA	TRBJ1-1	CASRDGGTEAFF	TGCGCCAGCAGGGATGGAGGTACTGAAGCTTTCTTT
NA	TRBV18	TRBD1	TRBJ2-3	CASSPGTDTDTQYF	TGTGCCAGCTCACCGGGGACAGACACAGATACGCAGTATTTT
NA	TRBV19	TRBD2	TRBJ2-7	CASSILAGAYEQYF	TGTGCCAGTAGTATACTAGCGGGAGCCTACGAGCAGTACTTC
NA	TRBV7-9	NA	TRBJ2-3	CASSLGQGGNTQYF	TGTGCCAGCAGCCTCGGGCAGGGGGGTAATACGCAGTATTTT
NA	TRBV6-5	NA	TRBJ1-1	CASSYQGMNTEAFF	TGTGCCAGCAGTTACCAGGGGATGAACACTGAAGCTTTCTTT
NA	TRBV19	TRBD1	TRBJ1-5	CASSIAGPGGQPQHF	TGTGCCAGTAGTATAGCCGGCCCAGGGGGTCAGCCCCAGCATTTT
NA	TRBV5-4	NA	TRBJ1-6	CASSLSQANSPLHF	TGTGCCAGCAGCTTGAGTCAGGCCAATTCACCCCTCCACTTT
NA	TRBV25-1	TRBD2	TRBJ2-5	CASGTRQETQYF	TGTGCCAGCGGGACTAGACAGGAGACCCAGTACTTC
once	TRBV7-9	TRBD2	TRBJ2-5	CASSQPLAGVRTQYF	TGTGCCAGCAGCCAACCTCTAGCGGGTGTAAGAACCCAGTACTTC
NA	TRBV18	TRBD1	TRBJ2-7	CASSPSEVRGTGEQYF	TGTGCCAGCTCACCATCCGAAGTCAGGGGGACGGGGGAGCAGTACTTC
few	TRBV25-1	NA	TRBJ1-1	CASSQNTEAFF	TGTGCCAGCAGCCAGAACACTGAAGCTTTCTTT
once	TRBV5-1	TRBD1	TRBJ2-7	CASSLGPSGQGAYEQYF	TGCGCCAGCAGCTTGGGGCCCTCGGGACAGGGGGCCTACGAGCAGTACTTC
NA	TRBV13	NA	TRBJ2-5	CASSLGGFGGETQYF	TGTGCCAGCAGCTTAGGCGGTTTTGGGGGGGAGACCCAGTACTTC
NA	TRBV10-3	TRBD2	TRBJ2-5	CAISESVGSGRQIQETQYF	TGTGCCATCAGTGAGTCGGTGGGTAGCGGGAGGCAAATTCAAGAGACCCAGTACTTC
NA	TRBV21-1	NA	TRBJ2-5	CASSKNPHRTQTPGTQYF	TGTGCCAGCAGCAAGAACCCCCACAGAACCCAGACTCCGGGGACCCAGTACTTC
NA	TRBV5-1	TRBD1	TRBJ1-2	CASSFSPLGTGGDGYGYTF	TGCGCCAGCAGCTTTTCTCCTCTGGGGACAGGGGGCGACGGCTATGGCTACACCTTC
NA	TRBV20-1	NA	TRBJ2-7	CSALQEYEQYF	TGCAGTGCCCTACAAGAGTACGAGCAGTACTTC
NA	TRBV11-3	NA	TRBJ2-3	CASSFASGSTDTQYF	TGTGCCAGCAGCTTCGCATCAGGGAGCACAGATACGCAGTATTTT
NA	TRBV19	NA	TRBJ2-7	CASSSYAGGPYEQYF	TGTGCCAGTAGTTCCTATGCAGGGGGGCCCTACGAGCAGTACTTC
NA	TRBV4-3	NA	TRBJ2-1	CASSQDRAFIYNEQFF	TGCGCCAGCAGCCAAGACCGAGCTTTTATCTACAATGAGCAGTTCTTC
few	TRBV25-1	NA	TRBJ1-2	CASSESGQSDYGYTF	TGTGCCAGCAGTGAATCAGGACAGAGCGATTATGGCTACACCTTC
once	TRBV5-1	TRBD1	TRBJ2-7	CASSLGTGYDEQYF	TGCGCCAGCAGCTTAGGGACAGGGTACGATGAGCAGTACTTC
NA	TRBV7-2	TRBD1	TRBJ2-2	CASSAGQVTPELFF	TGTGCCAGCAGCGCAGGACAGGTGACCCCGGAGCTGTTTTTT
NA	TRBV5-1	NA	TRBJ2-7	CASSTGQKSYEQYF	TGCGCCAGCAGCACCGGACAGAAATCCTACGAGCAGTACTTC
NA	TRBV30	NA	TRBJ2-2	CACNRDRGTGELFF	TGTGCCTGTAACCGGGACCGGGGCACCGGGGAGCTGTTTTTT
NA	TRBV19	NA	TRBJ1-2	CASSIQGNGYTF	TGTGCCAGTAGTATCCAGGGGAACGGCTACACCTTC
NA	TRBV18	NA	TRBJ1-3	CASSPPARVGNTIYF	TGTGCCAGCTCACCACCCGCCAGGGTCGGAAACACCATATATTTT
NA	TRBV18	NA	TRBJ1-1	CASSPGNLARSGNTEAFF	TGTGCCAGCTCACCAGGGAATCTCGCAAGGAGTGGCAACACTGAAGCTTTCTTT
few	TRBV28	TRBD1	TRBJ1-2	CASSYNRGDSGYTF	TGTGCCAGCAGTTACAACAGGGGAGATAGTGGCTACACCTTC
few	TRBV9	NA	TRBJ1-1	CASSVLTNTEAFF	TGTGCCAGCAGCGTACTAACCAACACTGAAGCTTTCTTT
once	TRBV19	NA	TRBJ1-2	CASEQETAGRNYGYTF	TGTGCCAGTGAGCAGGAGACGGCAGGGAGGAACTATGGCTACACCTTC
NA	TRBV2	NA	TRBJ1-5	CATRTDGNQPQHF	TGTGCCACCCGAACGGACGGGAATCAGCCCCAGCATTTT
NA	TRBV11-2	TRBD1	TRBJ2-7	CASSLAGRGQGQYF	TGTGCCAGCAGCTTAGCCGGAAGGGGGCAGGGGCAGTACTTC
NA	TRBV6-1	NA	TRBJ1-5	CASSEWRNQPQHF	TGTGCCAGCAGTGAATGGCGCAATCAGCCCCAGCATTTT
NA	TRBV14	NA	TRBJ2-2	CASSPRFGGAGELFF	TGTGCCAGCAGCCCGCGTTTCGGAGGGGCCGGGGAGCTGTTTTTT
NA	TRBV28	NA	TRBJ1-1	CASKNQGRGNTEAFF	TGTGCCAGCAAAAACCAAGGCCGGGGGAACACTGAAGCTTTCTTT
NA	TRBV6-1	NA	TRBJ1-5	CASSDQGGGQPQHF	TGTGCCAGCAGCGATCAGGGCGGGGGACAGCCCCAGCATTTT
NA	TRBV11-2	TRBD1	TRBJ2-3	CASSFAGTGVGDTQYF	TGTGCCAGCAGCTTCGCAGGGACAGGGGTGGGAGATACGCAGTATTTT
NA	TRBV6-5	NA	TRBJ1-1	CASILGVNTEAFF	TGTGCCAGCATTCTGGGTGTGAACACTGAAGCTTTCTTT
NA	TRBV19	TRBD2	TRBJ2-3	CASSALAGVWRDTQYF	TGTGCCAGTAGTGCCCTAGCGGGAGTTTGGAGAGATACGCAGTATTTT
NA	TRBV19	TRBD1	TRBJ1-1	CASTRTGGENTEAFF	TGTGCCAGTACCCGGACAGGGGGCGAGAACACTGAAGCTTTCTTT
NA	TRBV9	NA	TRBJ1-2	CASSVDWRGGGSYTF	TGTGCCAGCAGCGTAGATTGGCGGGGGGGTGGTAGCTACACCTTC
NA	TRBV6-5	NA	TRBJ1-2	CASSYAGTLGYTF	TGTGCCAGCAGTTACGCCGGGACGCTTGGCTACACCTTC
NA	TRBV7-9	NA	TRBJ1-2	CASSLVDGYTF	TGTGCCAGCAGCTTAGTCGATGGCTACACCTTC
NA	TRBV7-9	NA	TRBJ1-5	CASSLGLNQPQHF	TGTGCCAGCAGCCTGGGGCTAAATCAGCCCCAGCATTTT
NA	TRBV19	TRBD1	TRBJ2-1	CASTSTGTGVGNEQFF	TGTGCCAGTACTAGTACCGGGACAGGAGTCGGCAATGAGCAGTTCTTC
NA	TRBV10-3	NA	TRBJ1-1	CAISESSVRGNTEAFF	TGTGCCATCAGTGAGTCGAGTGTCAGAGGAAACACTGAAGCTTTCTTT
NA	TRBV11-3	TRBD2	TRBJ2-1	CASSTLAGGYNEQFF	TGTGCCAGCAGCACCTTAGCGGGGGGGTACAATGAGCAGTTCTTC
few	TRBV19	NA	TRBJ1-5	CASTGLSNQPQHF	TGTGCCAGCACAGGGTTAAGCAATCAGCCCCAGCATTTT
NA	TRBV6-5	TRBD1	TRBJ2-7	CASSSPWTGIYEQYF	TGTGCCAGCAGTTCCCCTTGGACAGGGATTTACGAGCAGTACTTC
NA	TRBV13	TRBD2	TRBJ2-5	CASSLGGLAGETQYF	TGTGCCAGCAGCTTAGGCGGACTAGCGGGAGAGACCCAGTACTTC
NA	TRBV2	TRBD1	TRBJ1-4	CASCTQGATNEKLFF	TGTGCCAGTTGCACACAGGGGGCAACTAATGAAAAACTGTTTTTT
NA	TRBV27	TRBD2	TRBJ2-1	CASSLSLAGGSYNEQFF	TGTGCCAGCAGTTTATCACTAGCGGGGGGTTCCTACAATGAGCAGTTCTTC